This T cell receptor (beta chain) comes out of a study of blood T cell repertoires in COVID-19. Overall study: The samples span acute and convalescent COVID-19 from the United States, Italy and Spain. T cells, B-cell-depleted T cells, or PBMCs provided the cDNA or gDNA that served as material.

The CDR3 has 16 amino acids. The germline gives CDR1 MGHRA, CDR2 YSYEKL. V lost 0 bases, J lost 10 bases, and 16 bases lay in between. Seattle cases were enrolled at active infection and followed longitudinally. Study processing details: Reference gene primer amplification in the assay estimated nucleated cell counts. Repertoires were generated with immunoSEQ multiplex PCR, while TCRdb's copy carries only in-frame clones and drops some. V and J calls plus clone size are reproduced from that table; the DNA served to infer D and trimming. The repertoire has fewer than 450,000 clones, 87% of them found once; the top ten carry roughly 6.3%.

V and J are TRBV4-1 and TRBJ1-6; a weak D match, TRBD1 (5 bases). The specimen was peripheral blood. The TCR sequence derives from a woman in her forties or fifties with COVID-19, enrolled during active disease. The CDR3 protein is CASSQEGRGWESPLHF. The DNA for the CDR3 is TGCGCCAGCAGCCAAGAAGGGCGGGGGTGGGAGTCACCCCTCCACTTT.